This paragraph reports one T cell receptor (beta chain). The antigen is not known. TCRdb recomputed calls from the 5' RACE reads with MiXCR, one row per CDR3 protein. The top ten hold around 12% of the sample, which has 450,000 to 700,000 distinct CDR3 sequences, 15% to 20% seen once. The sample is drawn from a study of T-cell memory formation after mild COVID-19. Regarding the study as a whole: Pre-infection memory harbored some responding clones, suggesting cross-reactive memory joined. Contracting clones, day 15 to 85, had balanced CD4/CD8, and later expanders favored CD4+. There was no confirmation that second-wave clones peaking on day 37 were SARS-CoV-2 specific.

The sequence came from an adult woman who had mild COVID-19 (a few samples of this study predate the infection). Cell type and time point are not known. The material sequenced was PBMCs or a T cell subset sorted from them (not recorded which).

In nucleotides, the CDR3 is TGTGCCAGCAGAGCGGTTGTTGGTTCACCCCTCCACTTT. This codes for CASRAVVGSPLHF. The chain couples TRBV7-3 to TRBJ1-6; D ambiguous. Trimming removed 6 bases at V and 9 bases at J, with 12 bases between. The V gene's germline CDR1 is SGHTA and CDR2 FQGTGA. This CDR3 has 13 residues.